This T cell receptor (beta chain) comes out of a study of Graves' ophthalmopathy and Graves' hyperthyroidism. For the study at large: Researchers obtained peripheral blood at initial diagnosis, before any treatment had begun.

This clonotype was observed a few times. Its antigen is as yet unknown. Scientists amplified the TCR beta CDR3 regions from RNA transcripts. HTBI primers served in a first-round RT-PCR, which a second-round multiplex PCR followed. TCRdb re-called the multiplex PCR reads through MiXCR, storing one row per CDR3 protein. The sample consists of roughly 400,000 distinct CDR3 sequences, about 15% of them appearing once. Among the hyperthyroidism patients, all were newly diagnosed, aged 18 to 65, with under 2 months' duration. Clinical symptoms, serum thyroxine, TRAb, thyroid ultrasound and orbital computed tomography determined diagnosis. The CDR3 is 16 residues long. The germline gives CDR1 MDHEN, CDR2 SYDVKM. Trimming at V came to 8 bases and at J to 3 bases, leaving 13 bases not matched to a gene. Whole-study findings and limits: Appearing in blood as well were most expanded thyroid clonotypes above 0.001 frequency.

Sequenced: peripheral blood. This chain uses TRBV28 with TRBJ2-7; 10 bases are a match to TRBD1. The clonotype was recovered from an adult woman with stable Graves' hyperthyroidism. CDR3 nucleotides: TGTGCCAGCCGGGACAGGGGCCTAGGGGCCATCTACGAGCAGTACTTC. This codes for CASRDRGLGAIYEQYF.